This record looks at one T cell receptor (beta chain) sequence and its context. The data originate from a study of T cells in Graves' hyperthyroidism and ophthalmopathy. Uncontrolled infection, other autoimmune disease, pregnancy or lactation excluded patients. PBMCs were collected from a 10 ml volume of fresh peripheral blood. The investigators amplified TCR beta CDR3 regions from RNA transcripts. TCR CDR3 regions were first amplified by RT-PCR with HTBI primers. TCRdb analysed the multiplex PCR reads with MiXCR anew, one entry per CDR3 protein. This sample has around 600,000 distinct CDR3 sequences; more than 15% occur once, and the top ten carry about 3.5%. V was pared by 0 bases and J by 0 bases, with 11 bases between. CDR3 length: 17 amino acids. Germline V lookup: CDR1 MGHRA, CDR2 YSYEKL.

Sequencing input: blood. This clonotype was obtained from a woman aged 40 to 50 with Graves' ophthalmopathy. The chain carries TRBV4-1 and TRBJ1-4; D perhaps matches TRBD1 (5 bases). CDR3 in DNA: TGCGCCAGCAGCCAAGAAAGGGGACGTGCAACTAATGAAAAACTGTTTTTT. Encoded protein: CASSQERGRATNEKLFF.